The source of this T cell receptor beta chain is a study of Graves' ophthalmopathy and Graves' hyperthyroidism. Germline CDR1 and CDR2: SQVTM and ANQGSEA. The V gene end was trimmed by 3 bases and the J gene end by 4 bases; junction bases not matched to a gene: 8. There are 14 residues in the CDR3. Amplification of TCR beta CDR3 regions used RNA transcripts. An opening RT-PCR round employed HTBI primers and preceded a second-round multiplex PCR. Via MiXCR, TCRdb re-called the multiplex PCR reads, giving one row per CDR3 protein. This sample has about 480,000 distinct CDR3 sequences, with about an eighth found just once.

V is TRBV29-1 and J is TRBJ2-5, with TRBD1 matching over 7 bases. The sequence was obtained from a woman aged 25-40 years with Graves' ophthalmopathy. Sequencing was carried out using blood. The chain's CDR3 is CSVDGRGLTETQYF. CDR3 bases: TGCAGCGTTGACGGCAGGGGGTTGACAGAGACCCAGTACTTC.